This TCR beta chain was sequenced during a study of T cell repertoires in cytomegalovirus infection (dated by TCRdb to 2018 to 2020). About the study as a whole: Peptide stimulations targeted recently identified HLA-C-restricted CMV epitopes, whose presentation resists viral immunomodulation, together with well-studied HLA-B-restricted epitopes. The HLA type of each donor mattered for the analysis, because public TCR beta signatures pointed to carriage of CMV infection along with the matching HLA type.

The sample's treatment or condition label, in plain terms: in vitro stimulation with specific CMV peptide epitopes to enrich CMV-specific T cells. TCRdb records Illumina HiSeq 1500 as the sequencer. TCRdb took the public reads, trimmed them with fastp at Q25, ran MiXCR for clone calling and kept in-frame beta chains. Rows merge per CDR3 protein into single entries with the most common DNA and genes. The sample table lists some 270,000 distinct CDR3 sequences, roughly 21% of them with a count of one. The ten largest clones capture about 21% of the sample. This clonotype was seen many times. The target of this receptor is not known. It has no much larger one-base neighbor in the sample; base qualities were not kept. Points the paper makes about the study in general: In both this cohort and an independent cohort of some 370 donors, the cumulative frequency of public TCR beta family members distinguished carriers of CMV infection plus the relevant HLA type. The ex vivo response was dominated by HLA-C-restricted CMV-specific TCR beta clonotypes, and the single most frequent clonotype in two of eight donors was supplied by these HLA-C-restricted clonotypes.

The sequenced sample was cultured PBMCs, obtained from culture after CMV antigen stimulation. The receptor's source is a human donor in good health (CMV status not recorded). Some clones in this sample may be carry-over from other donors' samples.

The DNA sequence follows: TGTGCTAGTGGTTTGGGCGGGACACTGAACACCGGGGAGCTGTTTTTT. Its translation is CASGLGGTLNTGELFF. The chain was built from TRBV12-5 and TRBJ2-2; the D gene is perhaps TRBD1 or TRBD2, as each covers 6 bases. The CDR3 measures 16 amino acids from cysteine to phenylalanine. Of all the DNA, just the CDR3 is kept, 48 bases in frame from base 1. The germline V gene provides CDR1 LGHNT and CDR2 FRNRAP. V is cut by 1 base and J by 1 base, and the space between the germline ends is 10 bases. Beyond the CDR3, the reference TRBV12-5 and TRBJ2-2 genes provide the residues; the full variable domain reads: DARVTQTPRHKVTEMGQEVTMRCQPILGHNTVFWYRQTMMQGLELLAYFRNRAPLDDSGMPKDRFSAEMPDATLATLKIQPSEPRDSAVYFCASGLGGTLNTGELFFGEGSRLTVL.